These 27 T cell receptor beta chains came from one sample sequenced in a study of blood T cell repertoires in COVID-19. Only in-frame clones appear in the TCRdb table, and some are missing; sequencing was by immunoSEQ multiplex PCR. The profile shows more than 250,000 clones, about four fifths of them singletons. The sample taken for sequencing was PBMCs or T cells enriched from blood (not recorded which). These TCRs come from a man in his forties or fifties who had been exposed to COVID-19.

The rearrangement uses TRBV4-1 and TRBJ2-3, with D perhaps TRBD2 (7 bases). Germline loops: CDR1 MGHRA, CDR2 YSYEKL. This CDR3 spans 17 amino acids. Trimming stripped 1 base from V and 4 bases from J, with 18 bases between. The DNA of the CDR3 is TGCGCCAGCAGCCAAGGTCACCTGGGGGGGCGGGCAGATACGCAGTATTTT. Encoded protein: CASSQGHLGGRADTQYF.

This chain links TRBV7-9 with TRBJ2-5, with 8 bases lining up with TRBD2. The germline V gene has CDR1 SEHNR and CDR2 FQNEAQ (reference sequence). The junction had 13 bases not matched to a gene; V was cut back by 5 bases and J by 14 bases. The CDR3 contains 13 residues. In DNA form, the CDR3 reads TGTGCCAGCAGCCCCGGGGGTTTCAGCGGGGGCTACTTC. It encodes CASSPGGFSGGYF. The full variable domain, its missing parts supplied by reference TRBV7-9 and TRBJ2-5, is DTGVSQNPRHKITKRGQNVTFRCDPISEHNRLYWYRQTLGQGPEFLTYFQNEAQLEKSRLLSDRFSAERPKGSFSTLEIQRTEQGDSAMYLCASSPGGFSGGYFGPGTRLLVL.

CDR3 in DNA: TGTGCCAGCAAGCCCCTAGCGGGAATCGTCGGGGAGCTGTTTTTT. Its translation: CASKPLAGIVGELFF. This chain links TRBV28 with TRBJ2-2, with 9 nucleotides matching TRBD2. J lost 7 bases, V lost 7 bases, and 10 bases had no gene match. In germline, CDR1 is MDHEN, CDR2 SYDVKM. This CDR3 spans 15 amino acids.

The V call is TRBV30, the J call TRBJ1-5; no clear D gene. The germline V gene encodes CDR1 GTSNPN and CDR2 SVGIG (reference sequence). This CDR3 contains 14 residues. Trimming stripped 2 bases from V and 4 bases from J, with 12 bases between. CDR3 in amino acids: CAWSWAGSNQPQHF. The CDR3 region has the DNA TGTGCCTGGAGTTGGGCGGGATCGAATCAGCCCCAGCATTTT.

On this clone itself: Other DNA sequences in this sample translate to the same CDR3. The rearrangement joins TRBV12-3 or TRBV12-4 to TRBJ1-2; D ambiguous. The CDR3 loop spans 13 amino acids. Trimming took off 5 bases at V and 4 bases at J, with 11 bases between the two ends. CDR3 residues: CASSLSAGYGYTF. As DNA, the CDR3 is TGTGCCAGCAGTCTCTCGGCAGGCTATGGCTACACCTTC.

This clone appeared once. CDR3: CASSDSPYNEQFF. As DNA, the CDR3 is TGTGCCAGCAGTGACTCCCCATACAATGAGCAGTTCTTC. The chain combines TRBV6-4 with TRBJ2-1; D uncertain. Germline V lookup: CDR1 MRHNA, CDR2 SNTAGT. Trimming shortened V by 0 bases and J by 4 bases, and 4 bases separated the two germline ends. The CDR3 is 13 residues long.

The CDR3 DNA sequence: TGTGCCAGCAGCTCCAGGGGGCGCCCTGAAGCTTTCTTT. This sequence encodes CASSSRGRPEAFF. The chain recombines TRBV12-3 or TRBV12-4 with TRBJ1-1, with 8 bases identical to TRBD1. V gave up 6 bases and J gave up 6 bases; unmatched junction bases: 6. The CDR3 runs 13 residues.

The chain joins TRBV27 to TRBJ2-7; 7 bases line up with TRBD2. The V gene's germline CDR1 is MNHEY and CDR2 SMNVEV (reference sequence). With 2 bases clipped from V and 0 bases from J, the junction kept 4 bases outside the gene matches. The CDR3 is 15 residues long. The DNA for the CDR3 is TGTGCCAGCAGTTTACGGCGGGAGACCTCCTACGAGCAGTACTTC. Amino acids: CASSLRRETSYEQYF.

This rearrangement joins TRBV24-1 to TRBJ1-2, with 8 bases aligning to TRBD1. The CDR3 length is 14 residues. With V trimmed by 3 bases and J by 4 bases, 3 bases remained unmatched. CDR1 and CDR2 from the germline V gene are KGHDR and SFDVKD. Written as DNA, the CDR3 is TGTGCCACCAGTGATCCCGGGACAGGCTATGGCTACACCTTC. Protein: CATSDPGTGYGYTF.

V is TRBV19 and J is TRBJ2-7; TRBD1 might be the D (6 bases). The V gene's germline CDR1 is LNHDA and CDR2 SQIVND (reference sequence). Trimming took off 11 bases at V and 2 bases at J, with 34 bases between the two ends. This CDR3 has 19 residues. The CDR3 region has the DNA TGTGCCGGTGCTCAGTTCGGCCTTTTAGTAGGGGGTAATACCTACGAGCAGTACTTC. It codes for CAGAQFGLLVGGNTYEQYF.

This chain joins TRBV7-2 and TRBJ2-3; 13 nucleotides align to TRBD2. The J segment lost 5 bases and the V segment lost 1 base, leaving 6 bases of the junction unmatched. There are 17 residues in the CDR3. The germline gives CDR1 SGHTA, CDR2 FQGNSA. The CDR3 sequence is CASSLVLAGGPGDTQYF. CDR3 sequence (DNA): TGTGCCAGCAGCTTAGTACTAGCGGGAGGGCCCGGAGATACGCAGTATTTT.

The chain is built from TRBV5-1 and TRBJ2-4; 9 bases agree with TRBD1. The CDR3 has 15 amino acids. J lost 5 bases, V lost 4 bases, and 7 bases had no gene match. Germline V gene lookup returns CDR1 SGHRS and CDR2 YFSETQ. CDR3 region: CASSPGDRDQNIQYF. Written as DNA, the CDR3 is TGCGCCAGCAGCCCCGGGGACAGGGACCAAAACATTCAGTACTTC. The full variable domain, its missing parts supplied by reference TRBV5-1 and TRBJ2-4, is KAGVTQTPRYLIKTRGQQVTLSCSPISGHRSVSWYQQTPGQGLQFLFEYFSETQRNKGNFPGRFSGRQFSNSRSEMNVSTLELGDSALYLCASSPGDRDQNIQYFGAGTRLSVL.

The J gene is TRBJ2-2, the V gene TRBV18; D remains ambiguous. This CDR3 spans 13 amino acids. V gave up 6 bases and J gave up 6 bases, with 11 bases separating them. Germline V lookup: CDR1 KGHSH, CDR2 LQKENI. Written as DNA, the CDR3 is TGTGCCAGCTCCCCCAGTTCCCCCGGGGAGCTGTTTTTT. This encodes CASSPSSPGELFF.

The chain uses TRBV9 and TRBJ2-3; 9 positions agree with TRBD2. The CDR3 loop spans 15 amino acids. Germline V gene data show CDR1 as SGDLS and CDR2 as YYNGEE. V shed 4 bases, J shed 6 bases, and the junction held 9 bases outside the gene matches. This chain's CDR3 is CASSPLAGSRDTQYF. For the CDR3, the DNA is TGTGCCAGCAGCCCCCTAGCGGGGAGCAGGGATACGCAGTATTTT.

The chain couples TRBV11-3 to TRBJ1-1; 8 nucleotides match TRBD1. Germline-derived CDR1 and CDR2 are SGHNT and YENEEA. Losses at the gene ends were 5 bases for V and 1 base for J; bases not matched to a gene: 6. The CDR3 consists of 15 residues. The CDR3 protein is CASSTHRGKNTEAFF. In DNA form, the CDR3 reads TGTGCCAGCAGCACCCACAGGGGGAAGAACACTGAAGCTTTCTTT.

The chain carries TRBV6-5 and TRBJ2-7; D is uncertain. The germline V gene encodes CDR1 MNHEY and CDR2 SVGAGI. The V gene lost 0 bases and the J gene lost 3 bases, with 9 bases spanning the gap. The CDR3 spans 14 residues. CDR3 nucleotides: TGTGCCAGCAGTTACTCAACTACCCTCTACGAGCAGTACTTC. Its translation is CASSYSTTLYEQYF.

The V and J genes are TRBV5-1 and TRBJ2-1; D is perhaps TRBD2 (5 bases). V lost 1 base and J lost 1, with 12 bases in between. The germline CDR1 and CDR2 sequences are SGHRS and YFSETQ. The CDR3 extends over 16 amino acids. CDR3 DNA sequence: TGCGCCAGCAGCTTGATGCCAGGAGGTTCCTACAATGAGCAGTTCTTC. Translating it yields CASSLMPGGSYNEQFF. The full variable domain, completed using reference TRBV5-1 and TRBJ2-1, is KAGVTQTPRYLIKTRGQQVTLSCSPISGHRSVSWYQQTPGQGLQFLFEYFSETQRNKGNFPGRFSGRQFSNSRSEMNVSTLELGDSALYLCASSLMPGGSYNEQFFGPGTRLTVL.

This chain connects TRBV24-1 to TRBJ1-2; a possible D gene is TRBD1 (6 bases). The V gene's germline CDR1 is KGHDR and CDR2 SFDVKD. V was clipped by 4 bases and J by 8 bases, with 16 bases between them. There are 14 residues in the CDR3. The CDR3 reads CATSDSTGMGGYTF. For the CDR3, the DNA is TGTGCCACCAGTGACTCCACAGGGATGGGAGGCTACACCTTC.

The rearrangement joins TRBV10-3 to TRBJ2-1; 9 nucleotides line up with TRBD2. The CDR3 length is 15 residues. Unmatched junction bases numbered 8, after V lost 3 bases and J lost 8 bases. Germline CDR1 ENHRY, CDR2 SYGVKD. Here the CDR3 reads CAISDPSGKGDEQFF. CDR3 bases: TGTGCCATCAGTGACCCTAGCGGGAAGGGCGATGAGCAGTTCTTC.

The genes are TRBV2 and TRBJ2-7; 7 bases agree with TRBD2. Germline CDR1 is SNHLY and CDR2 is FYNNEI. The CDR3 covers 13 residues. The V segment lost 5 bases and the J segment 4 bases; nucleotides outside the gene matches: 5. The CDR3 region is CASSLEAGYEQYF. CDR3 DNA sequence: TGTGCCAGCAGTCTTGAAGCGGGGTACGAGCAGTACTTC.

The chain joins TRBV5-6 to TRBJ2-3; 9 bases are a match to TRBD2. The CDR3 is made up of 14 amino acids. Germline V CDR1 and CDR2: SGHDT, YYEEEE. The V and J ends lost 2 bases and 4 bases, in that order; junction bases with no gene match: 2. The chain's CDR3 is CASSLGLASDTQYF. The DNA for the CDR3 is TGTGCCAGCAGCTTAGGACTAGCGTCAGATACGCAGTATTTT.

This clone occurred a few times. V is TRBV10-3 and J is TRBJ1-5, with 8 bases that match TRBD1. V lost 6 bases, J lost 9 bases, and 10 bases stayed unmatched. In germline, CDR1 is ENHRY, CDR2 SYGVKD. This CDR3 region has 14 residues. CDR3 amino acids: CAIRDGTGDVPQHF. The CDR3 bases are TGTGCCATCAGGGACGGGACAGGTGATGTGCCCCAGCATTTT.

This chain joins TRBV27 and TRBJ2-3, with 13 bases that match TRBD2. Germline V lookup: CDR1 MNHEY, CDR2 SMNVEV (reference sequence). The ends lost 5 bases at V and 6 bases at J; junction bases unmatched: 11. The CDR3 spans 17 residues. The CDR3 coding sequence is TGTGCCAGCAGTCGCCCCCCCGGGACTAGCGGGATTGATACGCAGTATTTT. This translates into CASSRPPGTSGIDTQYF.

The chain joins TRBV5-6 to TRBJ1-2; D remains ambiguous. Germline CDR1 reads SGHDT; CDR2 reads YYEEEE. V gave up 7 bases and J gave up 5 bases, with 15 bases separating them. This CDR3 region has 13 residues. The CDR3 is CASGPPNSYGYTF. DNA of the CDR3: TGTGCCAGCGGGCCCCCAAATTCGTATGGCTACACCTTC.

The chain is built from TRBV7-3 and TRBJ1-3; unclear D gene. The length of the CDR3 is 14 residues. The germline V gene encodes CDR1 SGHTA and CDR2 FQGTGA. The V end lost 5 bases, the J end lost 4 bases, and 12 bases lay between the germline ends. The CDR3 DNA sequence: TGTGCCAGCAGCCCGGCCCGAGGGGGAAACACCATATATTTT. As protein: CASSPARGGNTIYF.

The chain has TRBV2 and TRBJ1-2; TRBD1 matches at 9 bases. The CDR3 sequence is 13 residues long. From germline, CDR1 is SNHLY and CDR2 FYNNEI. The V gene end was trimmed by 6 bases and the J gene end by 8 bases; junction bases not matched to a gene: 7. The CDR3 DNA follows: TGTGCCAGCAGCCCTCGGGACAGGGCGGGCTACACCTTC. This gives the protein CASSPRDRAGYTF.

The rearrangement links TRBV6-5 to TRBJ2-3, with 8 bases lining up with TRBD2. Germline V lookup: CDR1 MNHEY, CDR2 SVGAGI. The J segment lost 8 bases and the V segment lost 8 bases, leaving 15 bases of the junction unmatched. This CDR3 comprises 15 residues. CDR3 residues: CASGLPGGPSGTQYF. The CDR3 nucleotides read TGTGCCAGCGGTCTTCCGGGAGGGCCGTCGGGTACGCAGTATTTT.